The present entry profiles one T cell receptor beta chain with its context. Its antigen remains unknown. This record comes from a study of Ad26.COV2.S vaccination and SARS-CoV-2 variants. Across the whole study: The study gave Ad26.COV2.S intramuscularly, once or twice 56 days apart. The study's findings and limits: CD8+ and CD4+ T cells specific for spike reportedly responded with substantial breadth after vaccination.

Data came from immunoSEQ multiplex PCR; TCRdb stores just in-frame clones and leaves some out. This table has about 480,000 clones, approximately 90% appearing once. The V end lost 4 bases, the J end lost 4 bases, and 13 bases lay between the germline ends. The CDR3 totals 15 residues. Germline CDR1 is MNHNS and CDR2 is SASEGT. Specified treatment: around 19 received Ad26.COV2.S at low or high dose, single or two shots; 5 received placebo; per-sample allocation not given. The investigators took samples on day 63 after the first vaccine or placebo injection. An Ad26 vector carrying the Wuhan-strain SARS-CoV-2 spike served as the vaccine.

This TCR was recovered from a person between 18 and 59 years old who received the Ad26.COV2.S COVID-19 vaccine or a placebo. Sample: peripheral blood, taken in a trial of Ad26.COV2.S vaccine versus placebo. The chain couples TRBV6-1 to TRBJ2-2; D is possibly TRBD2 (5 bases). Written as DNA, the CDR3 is TGTGCCAGCAGTGTAGCGACTAAAGTCACCGGGGAGCTGTTTTTT. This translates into CASSVATKVTGELFF.